The present entry profiles one T cell receptor beta chain with its context. This specimen belongs to a study of blood T cell repertoires in COVID-19. Study background: T cells, B-cell-depleted T cells, or PBMCs supplied cDNA or gDNA.

Repertoires were generated with immunoSEQ multiplex PCR, while TCRdb's copy carries only in-frame clones and drops some. This sample has some 360,000 clones, with about 90% found just once. Germline CDR1 reads KGHDR; CDR2 reads SFDVKD. The J segment lost 2 bases and the V segment lost 4 bases, leaving 4 bases of the junction unmatched. The CDR3 is 16 amino acids. Enrollment of patients from Seattle took place during active infection, with longitudinal follow-up. This chain joins TRBV24-1 and TRBJ2-1, with 10 bases aligning to TRBD1. The clonotype originates from a woman aged 55 to 70 with COVID-19, enrolled during active disease. Specimen: peripheral blood. The CDR3 spells CATSDRTGGAYNEQFF. In DNA, the CDR3 is TGTGCCACCAGTGACCGGACAGGGGGGGCCTACAATGAGCAGTTCTTC.